This TCR beta chain is drawn from a study of neurological immune-mediated disorders (dated by TCRdb to the late 2010s). The study in broad terms: Among the roughly 35 multiple sclerosis patients, around 30 had relapsing-remitting MS and 3 had secondary progressive MS. Using UMI-based sequencing, the study compared peripheral blood TCR-beta repertoires from patients with HTLV-I-associated myelopathy (HAM/TSP), patients with multiple sclerosis, and healthy controls. Of the approximately 68 subjects in the cohort, about 14 were HAM/TSP patients, about 34 were multiple sclerosis patients, and some 20 were healthy controls. Alongside PBMC samples, the set of around 99 TCR-beta libraries contained longitudinal samples, technical triplicates, and paired CD4+ and CD8+ T-cell subsets that had been sorted. The study at large found these results: Repertoires from 18 of 34 MS patients were grouped by phylogenetic analysis into a cluster of related CDR3 sequences, suggesting a possible repertoire-level signature. TCR clonal expansion was highest in HAM/TSP patients and lowest in MS patients, with MS patients falling below even healthy controls. No clinical or MRI features were associated with the MS cluster, and the authors said that larger cohorts are needed. No identical CDR3 amino acid sequences were found to be shared among expanded clones across subjects, suggesting that TCR-beta repertoires were private in all groups.

This clonotype was detected many times. The antigen this receptor binds is unknown. The input lacks base qualities; no much larger clone sits a single base away. The germline V gene encodes CDR1 SGHRS and CDR2 YFSETQ. V was cut back by 4 bases and J by 2 bases, leaving a gap of 16 bases between them. Spanning cysteine to phenylalanine, the CDR3 consists of 16 amino acids. Just CDR3 DNA is preserved here, 48 bases in frame from base 1. Sorted-subset TCR libraries were prepared from about a million sorted CD4+ or CD8+ T cells. The multiple sclerosis patients were enrolled in a US clinical protocol that used magnetic resonance imaging to evaluate disease progression. Peripheral blood was subjected to Ficoll-Hypaque density gradient centrifugation to isolate PBMCs, which were then cryopreserved in liquid nitrogen. The study also sequenced paired sorted CD4+ and CD8+ subsets from healthy controls, HAM/TSP patients and MS patients.

cDNA was synthesized by template-switch 5'RACE using a primer carrying a 10-nucleotide random unique molecular identifier by which each TCR transcript was tagged. Over 190 million TCR-beta sequences, covering 15-18 subjects, were produced in each sequencing run. The RNeasy kit was used for extraction of total RNA. The KAPA Real-time Library Amplification kit was used to amplify TCR-beta VDJ regions with primers for the TCR constant region and the 5'RACE anchor. Sample indexes and Illumina adaptors were added in a first PCR, after which library yield was increased in a second PCR. After purification with Ampure beads, the TCR product of roughly 650 bp was size-selected on a 2% E-gel SizeSelection system. Before pooling, libraries had their quality checked on a Bioanalyzer, their concentration measured with Qubit, and their quantity determined with the Kapa Library Quantification kit. Paired-end 2 x 150 bp sequencing of the libraries was performed on an Illumina HiSeq 2500. To increase sequence diversity, roughly 24-32% phiX was spiked into each library pool. As for the authors' bioinformatics: The UMI-based MiGEC pipeline processed quality-filtered reads and removed over 80% of raw TCR sequences during error correction. IMGT germline references were used for alignment of VDJ genes, and clonotypes were defined by a unique CDR3 amino acid sequence together with V-J genes. Clonal expansion, Shannon diversity, and CDR3 relatedness (CalcPairwiseDistances, ClusterSamples) were evaluated with VDJtools, and phylogenetic trees were built with CLCbio workbench. A clone was classed as expanded if it had 8 or more unique UMIs, a cutoff based on coefficient-of-variation modelling across technical triplicates. TCRdb reran the public reads through fastp at Q25 and MiXCR, keeping productive beta chains. Under each unique CDR3 protein, matching rows form one entry showing the most common genes and DNA. These V and J calls rely on TCRdb rather than the paper's analysis. Within this sample are about 50,000 distinct CDR3 sequences, with about 5.6% of them counted one time only. The leading ten clones occupy approximately 1.5% of the sample.

The chain is encoded by TRBV5-1 joined to TRBJ1-5; a tentative D call is TRBD1 (6 bases match). The receptor was isolated from a woman between 18 and 30 years old with multiple sclerosis. The specimen was CD4+ T cells from blood. The CDR3 reads CASSTGIAGGNQPQHF. The DNA reads TGCGCCAGCAGCACCGGAATTGCAGGGGGCAATCAGCCCCAGCATTTT.